This paragraph reports one TCR beta chain. The antigen remains undetermined. The data were obtained in a study of beta chain features in type 1 diabetes. General study results and limits: Patients with type 1 diabetes carried fewer insertions and had more deletions at their VDJ junctions.

This CDR3 is 16 amino acids long. Germline V lookup: CDR1 SEHNR, CDR2 FQNEAQ (reference sequence). The V end was cut by 0 bases, the J end by 1 base, with 11 bases between. Reverse transcribing all isolated RNA meant expressed TCRB transcripts were sequenced. Profiling relied on immunoSEQ multiplex PCR, and the TCRdb table lists in-frame clones only, not all of them. Here the sample spans some 410,000 clones, approximately 15% being singletons. V gene TRBV7-9 combines with J gene TRBJ2-3, with D possibly TRBD2 on 6 matching bases. Input material: naive CD4+ T cells from blood. The clonotype originates from a man aged 25-45 years in good health. The CDR3 loop is CASSLATGAGTDTQYF. CDR3 nucleotides: TGTGCCAGCAGCTTAGCCACGGGAGCGGGCACAGATACGCAGTATTTT.